This entry features one T cell receptor (beta chain) sequence. The clone's antigen remains unknown. There are no base qualities to consult, and no much larger clone falls within one base. cDNA was synthesized by template-switch 5'RACE using a primer carrying a 10-nucleotide random unique molecular identifier by which each TCR transcript was tagged. Every sequencing run covered 15-18 subjects and yielded more than 160 million TCR-beta sequences. The RNeasy kit was used for extraction of total RNA. TCR-beta VDJ regions were amplified with primers for the TCR constant region and the 5'RACE anchor, using the KAPA Real-time Library Amplification kit. A first PCR added sample indexes and Illumina adaptors, after which a second PCR increased the library yield. After Ampure bead purification, the TCR product of roughly 650 bp was size-selected on a 2% E-gel SizeSelection system. Before pooling, libraries had their quality checked on a Bioanalyzer, their concentration measured with Qubit, and their quantity determined with the Kapa Library Quantification kit. An Illumina HiSeq 2500 was used to sequence the libraries paired-end at 2 x 150 bp. To increase sequence diversity, roughly 23-30% phiX was spiked into each library pool. As for the authors' bioinformatics: Quality-filtered reads were processed with the UMI-based MiGEC pipeline, and over 80% of raw TCR sequences were removed by the MiGEC pipeline during error correction. IMGT germline references were used for aligning VDJ genes, and each clonotype was defined as a unique CDR3 amino acid sequence together with its V-J genes. Clonal expansion, Shannon diversity and CDR3 relatedness (CalcPairwiseDistances, ClusterSamples) were evaluated with VDJtools, and phylogenetic trees were built with CLCbio workbench. Clones with at least 8 unique UMIs were defined as expanded, with this threshold being based on coefficient-of-variation modelling across technical triplicates. TCRdb itself trimmed the public reads at Q25 with fastp, ran MiXCR and retained productive beta chains. Each entry is one CDR3 protein sequence, shown with its most common DNA and genes. None of the V and J calls come from the authors' own analysis; TCRdb made them. This sample has under 80,000 distinct CDR3 sequences in its table, and around an eighth of those were observed once. Of the sample, roughly 7% is held by the ten largest clones.

Blood bank volunteers in Maryland, USA served as the healthy controls. For unsorted PBMC libraries, 2 million PBMCs were used after storage in RNAlater at -80 degrees C until RNA extraction. Peripheral blood underwent Ficoll-Hypaque density gradient centrifugation to isolate PBMCs, which were then cryopreserved in liquid nitrogen. These data originate in a study of neurological immune-mediated disorders (dated by TCRdb to between 2018 and 2021). Looking at the study overall: Peripheral blood TCR-beta repertoires from patients with HTLV-I-associated myelopathy (HAM/TSP), patients with multiple sclerosis, and healthy controls were compared in the study using UMI-based sequencing. The cohort was made up of about 68 subjects, consisting of roughly 15 HAM/TSP patients, around 35 multiple sclerosis patients and 20 healthy controls. Longitudinal samples, technical triplicates and paired sorted CD4+ and CD8+ T-cell subsets, alongside PBMC samples, were included among the 106 TCR-beta libraries. What the research found in general, with its limitations: No identical CDR3 amino acid sequences were found to be shared among expanded clones across subjects, suggesting that TCR-beta repertoires were private in all groups. TCR clonal expansion was highest in HAM/TSP patients and lowest in MS patients, with MS patients falling below even healthy controls.

CDR1 and CDR2 were assigned from the germline V gene as LGHNA and YNFKEQ. Reading from cysteine to phenylalanine, the CDR3 counts 13 amino acids. The CDR3 DNA has 39 bases and is translated from base 1. What was sequenced was PBMCs. Recombination connected TRBV4-2 to TRBJ1-1, with an unclear D gene assignment. This clonotype was sampled from a woman aged 45-59 years in good health. This receptor carries the CDR3 CVNSQGLDTEAFF. The DNA reads as follows: TGTGTCAACAGCCAAGGCTTGGACACTGAAGCTTTCTTT.